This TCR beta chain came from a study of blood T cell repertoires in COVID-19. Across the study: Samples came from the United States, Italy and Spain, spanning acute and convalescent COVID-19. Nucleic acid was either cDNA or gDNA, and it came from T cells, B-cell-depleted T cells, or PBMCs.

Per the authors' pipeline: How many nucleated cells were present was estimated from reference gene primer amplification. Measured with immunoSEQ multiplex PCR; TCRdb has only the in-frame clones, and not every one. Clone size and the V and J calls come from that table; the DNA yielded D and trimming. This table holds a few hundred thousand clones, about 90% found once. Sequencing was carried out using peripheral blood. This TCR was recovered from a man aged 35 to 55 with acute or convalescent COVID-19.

DNA of the CDR3: TGTGCCAGCAGCCCCTCTTTGGCGGGTAATGAAAAACTGTTTTTT. Protein product: CASSPSLAGNEKLFF. V and J are TRBV7-2 and TRBJ1-4; D is uncertain. With 5 bases removed from V and 4 bases from J, the gap between germline ends came to 14 bases. This CDR3 comprises 15 residues. Germline assignment: CDR1 SGHTA and CDR2 FQGNSA.